This TCR beta chain stems from a study of blood T cells in healthy people across ages. This CDR3 contains 15 residues. Trimming cost V 5 bases and J 3 bases; bases outside gene matches: 4. Alongside a J-beta primer mix, a sample-barcoded 5' primer served in a second PCR lasting about 7 to 11 cycles. TCRdb reprocessed the 5' RACE reads via MiXCR and lists one record per CDR3 protein. The table includes 750,000 to 950,000 distinct CDR3 sequences, around 24% detected once. This clonotype was detected ten times or more. These same data were also listed under a study on T cells of mothers and their children. From that study: The search for persistent microchimeric T cell clones detected none.

This sequence joins TRBV12-3 or TRBV12-4 and TRBJ2-3, with TRBD2 matching over 11 bases. Sequenced material: blood. The receptor comes from a boy aged 5 to 17 in good health. CDR3 loop: CASSVLAGGTDTQYF. For the CDR3, the DNA is TGTGCCAGCAGTGTCCTAGCGGGGGGAACAGATACGCAGTATTTT.